Below, one T cell receptor (beta chain) is given with its context. The antigen remains unidentified. The record originates from a study of blood T cells in healthy people across ages. Whole-study results and caveats: PBMCs went unsorted, and a conclusive naive versus antigen-experienced comparison was therefore prevented.

Then a second PCR, running about 6 to 11 cycles, was carried out with a sample-barcoded 5' primer and a J-beta primer mix. MiXCR, run by TCRdb on the 5' RACE reads, gives a single entry per CDR3 protein. The table shows 1.5 million to 2 million distinct CDR3 sequences, with approximately 50% occurring only once. Germline values: CDR1 SGHRS, CDR2 YFSETQ. The CDR3 loop spans 14 amino acids. V shed 4 bases, J shed 4 bases, and the junction held 7 bases outside the gene matches. The origin of this receptor is a woman between 40 and 55 years old in good health. The chain has TRBV5-1 and TRBJ1-1; TRBD1 matches 7 bases. The sequenced sample consisted of blood. CDR3 region: CASSRGGSGTEAFF. Written as DNA, the CDR3 is TGCGCCAGCAGCCGAGGGGGCAGCGGCACTGAAGCTTTCTTT.